These 16 T cell receptor beta chains came from one sample sequenced in a study of T cell changes during pregnancy in multiple sclerosis. The table came from immunoSEQ multiplex PCR; TCRdb's copy has only in-frame clones and leaves some out. The table has 40,000 to 45,000 clones, roughly nine tenths seen once. Sequencing used CD4+ T cells from peripheral blood mononuclear cells, obtained in the first trimester of pregnancy. The source of these receptors is a female donor with multiple sclerosis, enrolled in a pregnancy study.

J is TRBJ2-5 and V is TRBV5-1; the D gene is possibly TRBD2 (6 bases). In germline, CDR1 is SGHRS, CDR2 YFSETQ. The CDR3 has 14 residues. Trimming removed 6 bases from V and 1 base from J, with 13 bases in between. The CDR3 protein is CASTVGGIQETQYF. For the CDR3, the DNA is TGCGCCAGCACGGTGGGGGGTATCCAAGAGACCCAGTACTTC. The full variable domain, in which reference TRBV5-1 and TRBJ2-5 provide the parts outside the CDR3, is KAGVTQTPRYLIKTRGQQVTLSCSPISGHRSVSWYQQTPGQGLQFLFEYFSETQRNKGNFPGRFSGRQFSNSRSEMNVSTLELGDSALYLCASTVGGIQETQYFGPGTRLLVL.

This clone occurred once. The chain carries TRBV18 and TRBJ2-7; 9 bases fit TRBD2. The CDR3 spans 16 residues. Germline V gene lookup returns CDR1 KGHSH and CDR2 LQKENI. Germline trimming cut 2 bases from V and 1 base from J; bases unmatched to any gene: 6. The CDR3 reads CASSPGLAGKSYEQYF. CDR3 bases: TGTGCCAGCTCACCAGGCCTAGCGGGAAAGTCCTACGAGCAGTACTTC.

The V and J genes are TRBV2 and TRBJ2-1, with D possibly being TRBD1 (6 bases). CDR3 size: 17 residues. The ends were cut back, 4 bases at V and 10 bases at J, with 26 bases in the middle. CDR1 is SNHLY, CDR2 FYNNEI, per germline. The CDR3: CASSGNRGGRVFREQFF. In DNA form, the CDR3 reads TGTGCCAGCAGTGGCAATCGAGGGGGAAGGGTCTTCAGAGAGCAGTTCTTC.

The V and J genes are TRBV1 and TRBJ2-7; TRBD2 is taken as the D call from the table, unchecked against the DNA. TRBV1 is tagged as a pseudogene. This CDR3 spans 17 amino acids. The CDR3 reads CTSSQDAPSGRFHEQYF. As DNA, the CDR3 is TGCACCAGCAGCCAAGATGCGCCTAGCGGGAGATTCCACGAGCAGTACTTC.

This clone has a handful of counts. V is TRBV7-2 and J is TRBJ2-5; perhaps TRBD2 as D (5 bases). V was pared by 1 base and J by 5 bases, with 14 bases between. The CDR3 spans 15 residues. Germline V gene sequence: CDR1 SGHTA, CDR2 FQGNSA. In DNA form, the CDR3 reads TGTGCCAGCAGCTTAGAGGCGGGTCGAAGGGAGACCCAGTACTTC. The encoded protein is CASSLEAGRRETQYF.

The J gene is TRBJ1-5, the V gene TRBV30; weak D call: TRBD1 (6 bases). The V end lost 8 bases, the J end lost 0 bases, and 11 bases lay between the germline ends. CDR1 and CDR2 from the germline V gene are GTSNPN and SVGIG (reference sequence). This CDR3 comprises 13 residues. CDR3: CARDIYSNQPQHF. The CDR3 DNA follows: TGTGCCCGGGACATATATAGCAATCAGCCCCAGCATTTT. Based on the CDR3 plus reference TRBV30 and TRBJ1-5, the full variable domain is SQTIHQWPATLVQPVGSPLSLECTVEGTSNPNLYWYRQAAGRGLQLLFYSVGIGQISSEVPQNLSASRPQDRQFILSSKKLLLSDSGFYLCARDIYSNQPQHFGDGTRLSIL.

The count of this clone is one. This chain uses TRBV19 with TRBJ2-1, with 14 positions matching TRBD2. The CDR3 runs 17 residues. The trim removed 2 bases at V and 4 bases at J, leaving 4 bases unmatched. Looked up from germline, CDR1 is LNHDA and CDR2 is SQIVND (reference sequence). Here the CDR3 reads CASSILTSGRAYNEQFF. The CDR3 region has the DNA TGTGCCAGTAGTATATTGACTAGCGGGAGGGCGTACAATGAGCAGTTCTTC.

There are a few counts of this clone. The V and J genes are TRBV14 and TRBJ2-5; D may be TRBD2 (5 bases). From germline, CDR1 is SGHDN and CDR2 FVKESK. The CDR3 spans 14 residues. Deletions cut 1 base from V and 7 bases from J, with 13 bases between. The CDR3 reads CASSQGTGMATQYF. For the CDR3, the DNA is TGTGCCAGCAGCCAAGGGACGGGAATGGCGACCCAGTACTTC.

The rearrangement joins TRBV2 to TRBJ1-3; 9 nucleotides line up with TRBD1. The CDR3 consists of 14 residues. CDR1 SNHLY and CDR2 FYNNEI come from the germline V gene. The ends lost 4 bases at V and 2 bases at J; junction bases unmatched: 0. CDR3 loop: CASSGQGAGNTIYF. DNA for the CDR3: TGTGCCAGCAGTGGACAGGGGGCTGGAAACACCATATATTTT.

The V and J genes are TRBV11-2 and TRBJ2-1; TRBD2 is a possible D gene (5 bases). V was clipped by 6 bases and J by 6 bases, with 18 bases between them. The CDR3 spans 15 residues. CDR1 is SGHAT and CDR2 is FQNNGV in the germline V gene. Here the CDR3 DNA reads TGTGCCAGCAGTCCGACCGGGATAAAGCCCAATGAGCAGTTCTTC. Protein: CASSPTGIKPNEQFF.

The chain recombines TRBV7-9 with TRBJ2-6, with TRBD2 as a possible D gene (6 bases). Germline lookup yields CDR1 SEHNR and CDR2 FQNEAQ (reference sequence). The CDR3 runs to 18 residues. Deletions cut 5 bases from V and 0 bases from J, with 17 bases between. CDR3 region: CASSLLGGVLSGANVLTF. For the CDR3, the DNA is TGTGCCAGCAGCCTCCTTGGCGGGGTCCTCTCTGGGGCCAACGTCCTGACTTTC.

This clone was picked up one time. This rearrangement joins TRBV7-2 to TRBJ2-7; a possible D gene is TRBD1 (5 bases). This CDR3 has 13 residues. Between the trimmed V and J ends, which lost 4 bases and 3 bases, there was a span of 10 bases. Germline V gives CDR1 SGHTA, CDR2 FQGNSA. The CDR3 DNA reads as TGTGCCAGCAGCTCAGACAGTAGCTACGAGCAGTACTTC. This translates into CASSSDSSYEQYF.

The chain combines TRBV7-3 with TRBJ2-5, with TRBD1 as a possible D gene (6 bases). The CDR3 is 13 amino acids. The ends were cut back, 8 bases at V and 2 bases at J, with 12 bases in the middle. Germline values: CDR1 SGHTA, CDR2 FQGTGA. The CDR3 here is CASGEQGQETQYF. DNA of the CDR3: TGTGCCAGCGGGGAACAGGGACAAGAGACCCAGTACTTC.

The count of this clone is one. This chain joins TRBV5-1 and TRBJ2-1; perhaps TRBD2 as D (5 bases). Trimming stripped 0 bases from V and 9 bases from J, with 16 bases between. The CDR3 extends over 15 amino acids. Per the germline V gene, CDR1 is SGHRS and CDR2 is YFSETQ. The chain's CDR3 is CASSLDPTSKVEQFF. The CDR3 region has the DNA TGCGCCAGCAGCTTGGATCCCACTAGTAAAGTTGAGCAGTTCTTC.

The sample holds one count of this clone. The rearrangement links TRBV6-5 to TRBJ2-3, with 7 bases fitting TRBD1. V gave up 5 bases and J gave up 4 bases; unmatched junction bases: 6. This CDR3 has 14 residues. Germline lookup yields CDR1 MNHEY and CDR2 SVGAGI. The CDR3 DNA sequence: TGTGCCAGCAGTAGACCACAGGGGTCAGATACGCAGTATTTT. This gives the protein CASSRPQGSDTQYF.

The gene calls are TRBV7-2 and TRBJ2-7, with TRBD1 matching over 7 bases. CDR1 and CDR2 (germline): SGHTA, FQGNSA. V shed 5 bases and J 0 bases; nucleotides not matched to a gene: 7. The CDR3 runs to 15 residues. CDR3 residues: CASSHHPGGSYEQYF. The CDR3 DNA is TGTGCCAGCAGCCACCACCCAGGGGGCTCCTACGAGCAGTACTTC.